The following is a T cell receptor (beta chain) sequence with its context. Its cognate antigen has yet to be identified. No base quality values were provided; no much bigger clone lies one nucleotide off. This sample stems from a study of blood T cell repertoires in COVID-19 (dated by TCRdb to about 2020). In terms of the full investigation: Samples from collaborators originated in the United States, Italy and Spain and spanned both the acute and convalescent phases of COVID-19. The material from the prospective study consisted of cDNA or gDNA derived from T cells, B-cell-depleted T cells, or PBMCs. Subjects who had been exposed to COVID-19, were actively infected with it, or had recovered from it provided the deeply sampled blood TCRbeta repertoires that made up the dataset. The repertoires were released in a freely available public database intended as a resource for research on the immune response to SARS-CoV-2. Samples came from the ongoing ImmuneRACE study (first 160 participants) plus 1,254 subjects from 6 global collaborators. Nearly every sample came with metadata listing a de-identified subject ID, COVID-19 status, age in years and sex. Where available, HLA class I and class II types were obtained from metadata supplied by the sample provider rather than from assay-based typing.

Another Seattle source contributed samples from volunteer blood donors who had recovered from COVID-19. Each collaborating institution followed its own protocols to collect whole blood in K2EDTA tubes. Collaborator samples were shipped for TCRbeta analysis as frozen whole blood, isolated PBMCs, or DNA extracted from either sample type. V is trimmed back by 5 bases and J by 6 bases, and the junction contains 13 bases that no gene match accounts for. The CDR3 sequence holds 17 residues, the cysteine and phenylalanine included. The kept DNA is CDR3 alone, 51 bases in frame from the first base. CDR1 PRHDT and CDR2 FYEKMQ were looked up in the germline V gene (reference sequence). Study-level results and caveats: Clinical and demographic metadata were provided uncurated, with the amount varying by source and participant.

TCRbeta CDR3 regions were amplified from genomic DNA using the immunoSEQ Assay, a bias-controlled multiplex PCR. The authors processed their data as follows. Nucleated cell counts per sample were estimated from amplification of reference gene primers within the assay. To quantify the absolute abundance of each unique TCRbeta CDR3 rearrangement, sequence reads were collapsed and filtered. Productive Simpson clonality was computed per sample as the square root of Simpson's diversity index over productive rearrangements. TCRdb obtained this table from immuneACCESS and retained in-frame rearrangements with V and J assigned. These tables miss some clones; where compared with another copy, unresolved V genes account for less than half of the shortfall, and the remainder is unexplained. V and J calls and clone size follow that table, whereas D and trimming were derived from the DNA. Recorded for this sample are about 220,000 clones; about 88% of them occurred a single time. 2.9% of the sample is held by the ten biggest clonotypes.

The V and J genes are TRBV13 and TRBJ2-1; 10 bases in the middle match TRBD1. This sequence originates from a man aged 50 or older who had recovered from COVID-19. Material: peripheral blood. For the CDR3, the sequence is CASSTSYGTGDRNEQFF. The DNA reads as follows: TGTGCCAGCAGCACTTCGTACGGGACAGGGGATCGCAATGAGCAGTTCTTC.